The 24 T cell receptor beta chains below all came from one sample that was sequenced in a study of tumor-infiltrating lymphocytes in localized non-small cell lung cancer. Generated by immunoSEQ multiplex PCR, the TCRdb table keeps only in-frame clones and is missing some. The sample lists about 8,400 clones; over 60% were seen once. The sample consisted of lung tumor tissue. The receptors derive from a human donor with non-small cell lung cancer.

The V and J genes are TRBV6-1 and TRBJ2-7; no clear D gene. Germline V gene sequence: CDR1 MNHNS, CDR2 SASEGT. This CDR3 spans 16 amino acids. V was pared by 3 bases and J by 9 bases, with 24 bases between. In nucleotides, the CDR3 is TGTGCCAGCAGTGAGGGCCGCAGTGGGCTACGAGCAGGGCAGTACTTC. Its translation is CASSEGRSGLRAGQYF.

CDR3: CASSLALAGAGSEAFF. Written as DNA, the CDR3 is TGCGCCAGCAGCTTGGCCCTCGCAGGGGCCGGTTCTGAAGCTTTCTTT. This chain connects TRBV5-1 to TRBJ1-1; tentatively, D is TRBD1 (6 bases). The length of the CDR3 is 16 residues. Trimming removed 0 bases from V and 6 bases from J, with 18 bases in between. The V gene's germline CDR1 is SGHRS and CDR2 YFSETQ.

This chain links TRBV7-2 with TRBJ2-1, with 11 nucleotides matching TRBD2. J gave up 8 bases and V 4 bases, and 4 bases lay outside the gene matches. Germline CDR1 is SGHTA and CDR2 is FQGNSA. This CDR3 has 14 residues. CDR3 nucleotide sequence: TGTGCCAGCAGCTCAACTAGCGGGAGATATGAGCAGTTCTTC. The encoded protein is CASSSTSGRYEQFF. Complete variable domain (other parts from reference TRBV7-2 and TRBJ2-1): GAGVSQSPSNKVTEKGKDVELRCDPISGHTALYWYRQSLGQGLEFLIYFQGNSAPDKSGLPSDRFSAERTGGSVSTLTIQRTQQEDSAVYLCASSSTSGRYEQFFGPGTRLTVL.

The gene calls are TRBV5-1 and TRBJ2-2; D not certain. V was shortened by 4 bases and J by 5 bases, with 6 bases between the two germline ends. The germline CDR1 and CDR2 sequences are SGHRS and YFSETQ. The CDR3 extends over 12 amino acids. CDR3 in amino acids: CASSLTTGELFF. CDR3 sequence (DNA): TGCGCCAGCAGCCTAACTACCGGGGAGCTGTTTTTT.

The rearrangement joins TRBV19 to TRBJ2-7; tentatively, D is TRBD2 (5 bases). The CDR3 has 11 amino acids. Germline CDR1 is LNHDA and CDR2 is SQIVND (reference sequence). Trimming shortened V by 8 bases and J by 5 bases, and 10 bases separated the two germline ends. For the CDR3, the DNA is TGTGCCAGTTCGTTGAGGGACGAGCAGTACTTC. Residues: CASSLRDEQYF. Drawing the rest from reference TRBV19 and TRBJ2-7, the complete variable domain is DGGITQSPKYLFRKEGQNVTLSCEQNLNHDAMYWYRQDPGQGLRLIYYSQIVNDFQKGDIAEGYSVSREKKESFPLTVTSAQKNPTAFYLCASSLRDEQYFGPGTRLTVT.

The rearrangement uses TRBV11-3 and TRBJ1-2, with D possibly TRBD1 on 6 matching bases. The CDR3 contains 12 residues. Germline V gene data show CDR1 as SGHNT and CDR2 as YENEEA. V gave up 4 bases and J gave up 8 bases, with 11 bases separating them. The CDR3 loop is CASSWGPRGYTF. CDR3 nucleotide sequence: TGTGCCAGCAGCTGGGGGCCTCGGGGCTACACCTTC.

In this sample, this clone turned up once. V gene TRBV7-9 combines with J gene TRBJ1-5; 8 bases agree with TRBD1. Germline CDR1 is SEHNR and CDR2 is FQNEAQ (reference sequence). The CDR3 consists of 17 residues. The J segment lost 7 bases and the V segment lost 1 base, leaving 12 bases of the junction unmatched. CDR3 loop: CASSLGVAGGSDQPQHF. DNA for the CDR3: TGTGCCAGCAGCTTAGGGGTTGCAGGGGGCTCAGACCAGCCCCAGCATTTT.

The rearrangement links TRBV4-3 to TRBJ1-5; D gene uncertain. V was clipped by 0 bases and J by 4 bases, with 13 bases between them. Germline V gene lookup returns CDR1 LGHNA and CDR2 YSLEER. There are 16 residues in the CDR3. CDR3 sequence: CASSQDGRRDNQPQHF. CDR3 in DNA: TGCGCCAGCAGCCAAGATGGCCGGAGAGATAATCAGCCCCAGCATTTT.

This chain connects TRBV7-9 to TRBJ1-1; D ambiguous. V lost 4 bases and J 4 bases, leaving 13 bases between the germline ends. Germline-derived CDR1 and CDR2 are SEHNR and FQNEAQ (reference sequence). This CDR3 has 14 amino acids. The CDR3 reads CASSSWEGGTEAFF. The CDR3 DNA is TGTGCCAGCAGCTCGTGGGAGGGTGGCACTGAAGCTTTCTTT.

The chain uses TRBV19 and TRBJ1-1, with TRBD1 identical over 9 bases. Germline V CDR1 and CDR2: LNHDA, SQIVND (reference sequence). Trimming took 8 bases from V and 3 from J; bases not matched to a gene: 10. CDR3 length: 15 residues. DNA of the CDR3: TGTGCCAGTCGGACAGGGGACGGATCCTACACTGAAGCTTTCTTT. It specifies CASRTGDGSYTEAFF.

V gene TRBV9 combines with J gene TRBJ2-2; the D gene could be TRBD1 or TRBD2 (5 bases each). Trimming pared 4 bases from V and 6 bases from J, leaving 16 bases between. Germline V gene sequence: CDR1 SGDLS, CDR2 YYNGEE. CDR3 length: 15 amino acids. DNA for the CDR3: TGTGCCAGCAGCTCACGGGGCCTCGGGGCCGGGGAGCTGTTTTTT. Amino acid sequence: CASSSRGLGAGELFF. The full variable domain, its missing parts supplied by reference TRBV9 and TRBJ2-2, is DSGVTQTPKHLITATGQRVTLRCSPRSGDLSVYWYQQSLDQGLQFLIQYYNGEERAKGNILERFSAQQFPDLHSELNLSSLELGDSALYFCASSSRGLGAGELFFGEGSRLTVL.

The V gene is TRBV6-6, the J gene TRBJ1-2; D is possibly TRBD1 (5 bases). This CDR3 is built from 15 residues. CDR1 is MNHNY, CDR2 SVGAGI, per germline (reference sequence). Trimming took 4 bases from V and 5 from J, leaving 17 bases between them. CDR3 sequence reads: CASSWTGTGRYGYTF. In DNA form, the CDR3 reads TGTGCCAGCAGTTGGACCGGGACGGGTCGTTATGGCTACACCTTC.

The genes are TRBV28 and TRBJ2-5; 7 bases match TRBD1. Germline loops: CDR1 MDHEN, CDR2 SYDVKM. The V segment lost 4 bases and the J segment 3 bases; nucleotides outside the gene matches: 8. The CDR3 runs 15 residues. DNA of the CDR3: TGTGCCAGCAGTTCGAACAGGGGTGGTGAAGAGACCCAGTACTTC. Amino acid sequence: CASSSNRGGEETQYF.

The chain has TRBV9 and TRBJ2-7, with TRBD2 as a possible D gene (6 bases). Trimming removed 0 bases from V and 6 bases from J, with 19 bases in between. The CDR3 extends over 16 amino acids. Germline-derived CDR1 and CDR2 are SGDLS and YYNGEE. The CDR3 protein is CASSVGLGGVPSEQYF. The CDR3 DNA is TGTGCCAGCAGCGTAGGGCTTGGAGGGGTCCCCTCCGAGCAGTACTTC. The full variable domain, with the rest looked up from reference TRBV9 and TRBJ2-7, is DSGVTQTPKHLITATGQRVTLRCSPRSGDLSVYWYQQSLDQGLQFLIQYYNGEERAKGNILERFSAQQFPDLHSELNLSSLELGDSALYFCASSVGLGGVPSEQYFGPGTRLTVT.

This chain joins TRBV7-9 and TRBJ2-2; D is perhaps TRBD2 (5 bases). V lost 4 bases and J lost 7, with 13 bases in between. The CDR3 length is 14 residues. CDR1 and CDR2 from the germline V gene are SEHNR and FQNEAQ (reference sequence). CDR3 DNA sequence: TGTGCCAGCAGCTCCTTGTTGAGCGGCGGGGAGCTGTTTTTT. Protein product: CASSSLLSGGELFF.

The chain uses TRBV6-1 and TRBJ1-1, with D perhaps matching TRBD1 (6 bases). The CDR3 extends over 12 amino acids. Trimming took off 4 bases at V and 8 bases at J, with 11 bases between the two ends. Germline CDR1 is MNHNS and CDR2 is SASEGT. The CDR3 reads CASSGQAREAFF. As DNA, the CDR3 is TGTGCCAGCAGTGGACAGGCCCGAGAAGCTTTCTTT.

This chain links TRBV5-6 with TRBJ2-7; no definite D call. The germline V gene has CDR1 SGHDT and CDR2 YYEEEE. The V gene lost 0 bases and the J gene lost 3 bases, with 10 bases spanning the gap. The CDR3 sequence is 14 residues long. The CDR3 spells CASSLVNRYYEQYF. CDR3 nucleotide sequence: TGTGCCAGCAGCTTGGTCAACAGATACTACGAGCAGTACTTC.

DNA of the CDR3: TGTGCCAGCAGCCTGACAGATTATGGCTACACCTTC. Protein: CASSLTDYGYTF. V is TRBV5-6 and J is TRBJ1-2; the D gene is possibly TRBD1 (5 bases). CDR3 size: 12 residues. Germline assignment: CDR1 SGHDT and CDR2 YYEEEE. V lost 4 bases, J lost 5 bases, and 9 bases lay in between.

The V and J genes are TRBV6-4 and TRBJ1-5, with D tentatively TRBD1 (5 bases). From germline, CDR1 is MRHNA and CDR2 SNTAGT. The V end was cut by 2 bases, the J end by 2 bases, with 13 bases between. The CDR3 contains 16 residues. This chain's CDR3 is CASSDGALLGNQPQHF. CDR3 nucleotide sequence: TGTGCCAGCAGTGACGGGGCTCTTTTGGGCAATCAGCCCCAGCATTTT.

The V call is TRBV18, the J call TRBJ1-4; no clear D gene. This CDR3 spans 13 amino acids. Germline V gene data show CDR1 as KGHSH and CDR2 as LQKENI. V was cut by 8 bases and J by 0 bases, with 7 bases left in between. CDR3 region: CASRRSTNEKLFF. The CDR3 region has the DNA TGTGCCAGCCGACGGTCAACTAATGAAAAACTGTTTTTT.

The chain recombines TRBV30 with TRBJ1-5, with 7 bases identical to TRBD1. V gave up 5 bases and J gave up 9 bases; unmatched junction bases: 10. The germline V gene has CDR1 GTSNPN and CDR2 SVGIG (reference sequence). CDR3 size: 13 residues. CDR3 residues: CAWGGQLMGPQHF. The CDR3 nucleotides read TGTGCCTGGGGGGGACAGCTCATGGGGCCCCAGCATTTT.

J is TRBJ1-5 and V is TRBV10-3; D call uncertain. V was clipped by 2 bases and J by 7 bases, with 12 bases between them. This CDR3 spans 14 amino acids. Germline loops: CDR1 ENHRY, CDR2 SYGVKD. The CDR3: CAISEGEGWQPQHF. The CDR3 DNA follows: TGTGCCATCAGTGAGGGGGAGGGTTGGCAGCCCCAGCATTTT.

V usage is TRBV27 and J usage is TRBJ1-2, with a weak D call TRBD1 (5 bases). V was cut by 2 bases and J by 6 bases, with 10 bases left in between. The CDR3 spans 13 residues. Germline V gives CDR1 MNHEY, CDR2 SMNVEV (reference sequence). This CDR3 is CASSLRGVNGYTF. In DNA, the CDR3 is TGTGCCAGCAGTTTACGAGGGGTGAATGGCTACACCTTC.

The chain combines TRBV6-6 with TRBJ1-1, with D possibly matching TRBD1 (6 bases). V lost 4 bases and J 8 bases, leaving 8 bases between the germline ends. CDR3 size: 11 residues. Germline CDR1 and CDR2: MNHNY and SVGAGI (reference sequence). The CDR3 nucleotides read TGTGCCAGCAGTTTCGGACAGGAAGCTTTCTTT. It codes for CASSFGQEAFF.